One T cell receptor beta chain is described in this entry. The antigen it recognizes is unknown. No much larger clone is present one base from it, and per-base qualities are unavailable. This sample was taken from a study of shared clonotypes between healthy human individuals (dated by TCRdb to the early 2020s). In the study overall: The cohort included three men and a couple of women between 18 and 49 years of age. To increase sequencing depth and limit assay-specific biases, TCR repertoire library preparation and sequencing were carried out by different laboratories using diverse techniques. Blood TCR repertoires of 5 or 6 healthy adults were deeply sequenced to estimate repertoire size and the extent of clonotype sharing between individuals. Each donor's leukapheresis produced roughly between about 0.8 and 8.9 billion PBMCs. For each donor, CD4 naive and CD4 memory were each given three plates, CD8 naive was given two plates, and CD8 memory was given one plate.

TCR CDR3 regions were amplified from genomic DNA by multiplex PCR using the deep immunoSEQ assay. Genomic DNA extracted from each cell subset was distributed evenly over all wells of several immunoSEQ 96-well plates, and each plate served as one replicate. For sorted subsets, 150 to 250 ng of genomic DNA, equivalent to about 30,000 T cell genomes, went into each replicate PCR. Purified libraries were measured with a Qubit 3.0 fluorometer, size-checked on a Bioanalyzer 2100, and measured again with the KAPA Library Quantification kit. A separate single-read 150-cycle Illumina NextSeq 550 flow cell was used to sequence each immunoSEQ 96-well plate. The published analysis was carried out like this. Because only junctional sequences without quality scores were contained in the immunoSEQ output, filtering matching that applied to full-length reads could not be performed. Sequences were annotated with PyIR, a Python wrapper for IgBLAST v1.9, and V/J genes and CDR3 were assigned using IMGT germline references. Any read was removed if the V/J assignment was weak (E-value above 1e-6), the CDR3 was missing, or the read contained stop codons, out-of-frame junctions, or ambiguous translated residues. A V3J clonotype was defined by an identical inferred V gene, J gene, and CDR3 amino acid sequence. The percentage overlap between two repertoires was calculated by dividing the number of shared unique clonotypes by the size of the smaller repertoire. RTK rarefaction, the Chao1 estimator, and Recon v2.1 estimates of unobserved clonotypes were used to assess repertoire richness. Generation probabilities were computed with OLGA for all TCRbeta clonotypes obtained by the gDNA method from several donors. TCRdb re-hosts the immuneACCESS table, in-frame sequences only. Its copies lack some clones; in the studies checked, an unresolved V gene accounts for under half of them, and the cause for the rest is not known. That table gives V, J and clone size, and the DNA gave D and trimming. Present in this sample are more than 550,000 clones, just over 90% of which were seen just once. The ten most abundant clones make up approximately 24% of the sample.

The CDR3 goes from the cysteine to the phenylalanine over 15 residues. Kept here is only the CDR3 DNA, which spans 45 bases and is read in frame from base 1. V loses 4 bases at its end and J loses 1 base; junction bases beyond the gene matches: 3. From the germline V gene, CDR1 is SGDLS and CDR2 is YYNGEE. General study outcomes and caveats: Pairwise subsampling led to the expectation that sequencing depth would affect the degree of clonotype sharing among donors. Sharing across a few donors was observed for roughly 5% of naive CD4, 3% to 3.5% of naive CD8, over 2% of memory CD4, and around 0.42% of memory CD8 clonotypes. Rarefaction of sorted-subset datasets indicated incomplete sequencing despite the large sequencing depth. Estimated clonotype richness was generally larger for naive than for memory subsets. Only blood was sampled, and tissue TCR repertoires likely differ from those in blood. The small number of donors limited the genetic and exposure-history diversity represented. Clonotypes shared by all four sorted-subset donors showed higher generation probabilities than non-shared clonotypes.

CD8 naive samples consisted of CD45RO-negative cells that were positively selected for CCR7, yielding a CD45RA+CCR7+ population without TemRA cells. The donors were healthy, HIV-negative adults who had no recently reported acute infections or vaccinations. Every donor was a Caucasian adult living in Nashville, Tennessee, USA. After blood collection by leukapheresis, PBMCs were isolated using Ficoll-Histopaque density gradient centrifugation and then cryopreserved in the vapor phase of liquid nitrogen. Analytical flow cytometry was used to check the purity and quantity of every magnetically sorted T cell population. Genomic DNA was isolated from each sorted fraction and quantified by UV absorbance on a Nanodrop 2000c.

This chain joins TRBV9 to TRBJ2-2; TRBD1 matches 8 bases in the middle. The specimen was naive CD8+ T cells sorted from blood. The cell subset or site label for this specimen denotes: CD45RA+CCR7+. This TCR was recovered from a man between 25 and 39 years old in good health. DNA sequence: TGTGCCAGCAGCCTTGGGACAGGGAACACCGGGGAGCTGTTTTTT. The resulting protein is CASSLGTGNTGELFF.